This record looks at one TCR beta chain sequence and its context. The antigen is unknown. For the second PCR, which ran for about 6 to 11 cycles, a sample-barcoded 5' primer and a J-beta primer mix were used. TCRdb used MiXCR to reprocess the 5' RACE reads, holding one entry per CDR3 protein. This table holds more than 650,000 distinct CDR3 sequences, 22% found once. The sample originates from a study of blood T cells in healthy people across ages. Per-sample yields of isolated PBMCs were at least 6 million. Study-wide results and limits: Naive T cell percentage by flow cytometry tracked strongly with beta diversity.

The germline CDR1 and CDR2 sequences are SGHDT and YYEEEE. The CDR3 runs 12 residues. The V end was cut by 4 bases, the J end by 6 bases, with 10 bases between. The sequencing input was blood. V gene TRBV5-6 combines with J gene TRBJ2-5; D not resolved. This clonotype was obtained from a man between 65 and 79 years old in good health. CDR3 in DNA: TGTGCCAGCAGCAGACCGGTCCAGACCCAGTACTTC. Protein: CASSRPVQTQYF.